A selection of T cell receptor beta chains follows, all from one sample in a study of blood T cell repertoires in COVID-19. The table came from immunoSEQ multiplex PCR; TCRdb's copy has only in-frame clones and leaves some out. The sample shows nearly 200,000 clones, approximately 90% of them seen only once. The sample consisted of peripheral blood. The origin of the receptors is a woman in her 40s who had recovered from COVID-19. The CDR3 runs from the conserved cysteine through the conserved F or W. The D gene is left open where the match is weak. Clone size appears in some rows only: once, few, many, or a class for an expanded clone.

v_gene: TRBV19
j_gene: TRBJ1-3
d_gene: NA
abundance: NA
CDR3aa: CASRSGFSSGNTIYF
CDR3nt: TGTGCCAGTAGATCCGGGTTCTCCTCTGGAAACACCATATATTTT

v_gene: TRBV10-2
j_gene: TRBJ2-2
d_gene: NA
abundance: NA
CDR3aa: CASSGTGTTNTGELFF
CDR3nt: TGCGCCAGCAGTGGCACCGGGACAACGAACACCGGGGAGCTGTTTTTT

v_gene: TRBV7-8
j_gene: TRBJ1-5
d_gene: NA
abundance: NA
CDR3aa: CASSLTRQLSQPQHF
CDR3nt: TGTGCCAGCAGCTTAACTCGACAGCTGTCTCAGCCCCAGCATTTT

v_gene: TRBV7-2
j_gene: TRBJ2-1
d_gene: NA
abundance: NA
CDR3aa: CASSSPNNTPEQFF
CDR3nt: TGTGCCAGCAGCTCACCGAATAACACCCCGGAGCAGTTCTTC

v_gene: TRBV2
j_gene: TRBJ2-1
d_gene: NA
abundance: NA
CDR3aa: CASSEGSGIVYNEQFF
CDR3nt: TGTGCCAGCAGTGAAGGGTCCGGGATAGTTTACAATGAGCAGTTCTTC

v_gene: TRBV6-4
j_gene: TRBJ2-1
d_gene: NA
abundance: NA
CDR3aa: CASSEGPPQDEQFF
CDR3nt: TGTGCCAGCAGTGAGGGCCCTCCCCAGGATGAGCAGTTCTTC

v_gene: TRBV10-1
j_gene: TRBJ2-2
d_gene: TRBD1
abundance: NA
CDR3aa: CASSESGQDLFTGELFF
CDR3nt: TGCGCCAGCAGTGAGTCGGGACAGGACTTATTTACCGGGGAGCTGTTTTTT

v_gene: TRBV3-1/TRBV3-2
j_gene: TRBJ2-5
d_gene: NA
abundance: NA
CDR3aa: CASSQEGVRETQYF
CDR3nt: TGTGCCAGCAGCCAAGAAGGGGTCCGGGAGACCCAGTACTTC

v_gene: TRBV7-2
j_gene: TRBJ1-3
d_gene: NA
abundance: NA
CDR3aa: CASRARRDTIYF
CDR3nt: TGTGCCAGCAGAGCCCGGAGGGACACCATATATTTT

v_gene: TRBV27
j_gene: TRBJ2-1
d_gene: NA
abundance: NA
CDR3aa: CASTIAPGNEQFF
CDR3nt: TGTGCCAGCACCATAGCGCCGGGAAATGAGCAGTTCTTC

v_gene: TRBV5-1
j_gene: TRBJ2-7
d_gene: NA
abundance: NA
CDR3aa: CASSNEYEQYF
CDR3nt: TGCGCCAGCAGCAATGAGTACGAGCAGTACTTC

v_gene: TRBV19
j_gene: TRBJ1-2
d_gene: NA
abundance: NA
CDR3aa: CASSAGTPTGYTF
CDR3nt: TGTGCCAGTAGTGCCGGGACTCCGACTGGCTACACCTTC

v_gene: TRBV27
j_gene: TRBJ1-1
d_gene: NA
abundance: NA
CDR3aa: CASSIRENTEAFF
CDR3nt: TGTGCCAGCAGTATACGAGAGAACACTGAAGCTTTCTTT

v_gene: TRBV27
j_gene: TRBJ1-1
d_gene: NA
abundance: NA
CDR3aa: CASSLSYRGTEAFF
CDR3nt: TGTGCCAGCAGTTTATCGTATAGGGGGACTGAAGCTTTCTTT

v_gene: TRBV7-9
j_gene: TRBJ2-1
d_gene: TRBD1
abundance: NA
CDR3aa: CASSLMGTAHEQFF
CDR3nt: TGTGCCAGCAGCTTGATGGGGACAGCACATGAGCAGTTCTTC

v_gene: TRBV6-5
j_gene: TRBJ2-2
d_gene: NA
abundance: NA
CDR3aa: CASSFDRSYTGELFF
CDR3nt: TGTGCCAGCAGTTTTGACAGGTCGTACACCGGGGAGCTGTTTTTT

v_gene: TRBV5-1
j_gene: TRBJ2-1
d_gene: TRBD2
abundance: NA
CDR3aa: CASRPLLAEINEQFF
CDR3nt: TGCGCCAGCAGGCCGTTACTAGCGGAAATCAATGAGCAGTTCTTC

v_gene: TRBV11-2
j_gene: TRBJ2-7
d_gene: TRBD2
abundance: NA
CDR3aa: CASGLAGIYEQYF
CDR3nt: TGTGCCAGCGGTCTAGCGGGAATTTACGAGCAGTACTTC

v_gene: TRBV7-6
j_gene: TRBJ1-2
d_gene: NA
abundance: NA
CDR3aa: CASSLNWGGDDYTF
CDR3nt: TGTGCCAGCAGCCTGAACTGGGGGGGCGATGACTACACCTTC

v_gene: TRBV4-2
j_gene: TRBJ2-7
d_gene: NA
abundance: NA
CDR3aa: CASSSRLYEQYF
CDR3nt: TGTGCCAGCAGCTCTCGGTTATACGAGCAGTACTTC

v_gene: TRBV19
j_gene: TRBJ1-3
d_gene: NA
abundance: few
CDR3aa: CASSMQGNGNTIYF
CDR3nt: TGTGCCAGTAGTATGCAGGGCAACGGAAACACCATATATTTT

v_gene: TRBV5-1
j_gene: TRBJ2-7
d_gene: TRBD1
abundance: NA
CDR3aa: CASSLEGQGLREQYF
CDR3nt: TGCGCCAGCAGCTTGGAAGGACAGGGACTCCGGGAGCAGTACTTC

v_gene: TRBV3-1/TRBV3-2
j_gene: TRBJ1-1
d_gene: NA
abundance: once
CDR3aa: CASSPGLGYTEAFF
CDR3nt: TGTGCCAGCAGCCCCGGACTGGGGTACACTGAAGCTTTCTTT

v_gene: TRBV9
j_gene: TRBJ2-2
d_gene: TRBD2
abundance: NA
CDR3aa: CASSVVPSGGPNTGELFF
CDR3nt: TGTGCCAGCAGCGTAGTTCCTAGCGGGGGCCCGAACACCGGGGAGCTGTTTTTT

v_gene: TRBV30
j_gene: TRBJ1-2
d_gene: NA
abundance: NA
CDR3aa: CAWTPIYGYTF
CDR3nt: TGTGCCTGGACCCCAATCTATGGCTACACCTTC

v_gene: TRBV11-3
j_gene: TRBJ2-1
d_gene: NA
abundance: NA
CDR3aa: CASSHNRVREQFF
CDR3nt: TGTGCCAGCAGCCATAACAGGGTACGTGAGCAGTTCTTC

v_gene: TRBV9
j_gene: TRBJ2-1
d_gene: NA
abundance: NA
CDR3aa: CASSPFDGTESSYNEQFF
CDR3nt: TGTGCCAGCAGCCCTTTCGACGGGACTGAAAGCTCCTACAATGAGCAGTTCTTC

v_gene: TRBV7-8
j_gene: TRBJ1-6
d_gene: TRBD1
abundance: NA
CDR3aa: CASSSPDRGYSPLHF
CDR3nt: TGTGCCAGCAGCTCGCCGGACAGGGGTTATTCACCCCTCCACTTT

v_gene: TRBV25-1
j_gene: TRBJ2-2
d_gene: TRBD1
abundance: NA
CDR3aa: CASSEWEQGWTGELFF
CDR3nt: TGTGCCAGCAGTGAATGGGAACAGGGGTGGACCGGGGAGCTGTTTTTT

v_gene: TRBV5-1
j_gene: TRBJ2-2
d_gene: TRBD2
abundance: NA
CDR3aa: CASRIKGLAGGVSTGELFF
CDR3nt: TGCGCCAGCAGGATTAAGGGACTAGCGGGAGGGGTAAGCACCGGGGAGCTGTTTTTT

v_gene: TRBV6-5
j_gene: TRBJ1-1
d_gene: TRBD1
abundance: few
CDR3aa: CASSYGTGQGTEAFF
CDR3nt: TGTGCCAGCAGTTACGGAACCGGACAGGGGACTGAAGCTTTCTTT

v_gene: TRBV15
j_gene: TRBJ2-1
d_gene: NA
abundance: NA
CDR3aa: CATSRGSSAYNEQFF
CDR3nt: TGTGCCACCAGCAGAGGGTCTAGCGCCTACAATGAGCAGTTCTTC

v_gene: TRBV11-2
j_gene: TRBJ2-6
d_gene: NA
abundance: once
CDR3aa: CASSLEGARANVLTF
CDR3nt: TGTGCCAGCAGCTTAGAGGGGGCGAGGGCCAACGTCCTGACTTTC

v_gene: TRBV5-1
j_gene: TRBJ2-4
d_gene: NA
abundance: NA
CDR3aa: CASSYRTGAKNIQYF
CDR3nt: TGCGCCAGCAGCTACAGGACCGGAGCCAAAAACATTCAGTACTTC

v_gene: TRBV30
j_gene: TRBJ2-7
d_gene: TRBD2
abundance: NA
CDR3aa: CAWSGLAGESSYEQYF
CDR3nt: TGTGCCTGGAGTGGACTAGCGGGAGAAAGCTCCTACGAGCAGTACTTC

v_gene: TRBV29-1
j_gene: TRBJ1-1
d_gene: TRBD1
abundance: NA
CDR3aa: CSARQGQNTEAFF
CDR3nt: TGCAGCGCCAGACAGGGCCAGAACACTGAAGCTTTCTTT

v_gene: TRBV6-4
j_gene: TRBJ1-1
d_gene: NA
abundance: NA
CDR3aa: CASTGDTEAFF
CDR3nt: TGTGCCAGCACAGGGGACACTGAAGCTTTCTTT

v_gene: TRBV3-1/TRBV3-2
j_gene: TRBJ2-2
d_gene: NA
abundance: NA
CDR3aa: CASTRGSERTGELFF
CDR3nt: TGTGCCAGCACCAGGGGTAGCGAACGAACCGGGGAGCTGTTTTTT

v_gene: TRBV7-9
j_gene: TRBJ2-1
d_gene: TRBD1
abundance: once
CDR3aa: CASSFFPRDRAYEQFF
CDR3nt: TGTGCCAGCAGCTTTTTCCCCCGGGACAGGGCCTATGAGCAGTTCTTC

v_gene: TRBV28
j_gene: TRBJ2-5
d_gene: NA
abundance: once
CDR3aa: CASSLGTLQETQYF
CDR3nt: TGTGCCAGCAGCCTCGGGACTCTACAAGAGACCCAGTACTTC

v_gene: TRBV19
j_gene: TRBJ2-3
d_gene: TRBD2
abundance: once
CDR3aa: CASSTGLAGGSIDTQYF
CDR3nt: TGTGCCAGTAGTACCGGACTAGCGGGAGGGTCGATTGATACGCAGTATTTT

v_gene: TRBV30
j_gene: TRBJ1-1
d_gene: NA
abundance: NA
CDR3aa: CAWSNGRGDTEAFF
CDR3nt: TGTGCCTGGAGCAACGGGAGGGGGGACACTGAAGCTTTCTTT

v_gene: TRBV19
j_gene: TRBJ2-1
d_gene: TRBD1
abundance: NA
CDR3aa: CASSDRAGDEQFF
CDR3nt: TGTGCCAGTTCAGACAGGGCTGGCGATGAGCAGTTCTTC

v_gene: TRBV12-3/TRBV12-4
j_gene: TRBJ1-5
d_gene: NA
abundance: NA
CDR3aa: CASSGAGNQPQHF
CDR3nt: TGTGCCAGCAGTGGTGCGGGCAATCAGCCCCAGCATTTT

v_gene: TRBV6-4
j_gene: TRBJ2-2
d_gene: NA
abundance: NA
CDR3aa: CASSQDSANTGELFF
CDR3nt: TGTGCCAGCAGCCAGGACAGCGCGAACACCGGGGAGCTGTTTTTT

v_gene: TRBV19
j_gene: TRBJ1-2
d_gene: TRBD1
abundance: NA
CDR3aa: CASSADRRNYGYTF
CDR3nt: TGTGCCAGTAGTGCGGACAGGCGGAACTATGGCTACACCTTC

v_gene: TRBV7-2
j_gene: TRBJ2-3
d_gene: NA
abundance: NA
CDR3aa: CASSYREYSTDTQYF
CDR3nt: TGTGCCAGCAGCTATCGGGAGTACAGCACAGATACGCAGTATTTT

v_gene: TRBV28
j_gene: TRBJ1-4
d_gene: TRBD1
abundance: NA
CDR3aa: CASSSRGQGLNEKLFF
CDR3nt: TGTGCCAGCAGTTCAAGGGGACAGGGATTAAATGAAAAACTGTTTTTT

v_gene: TRBV14
j_gene: TRBJ1-6
d_gene: TRBD1
abundance: NA
CDR3aa: CASSQVLPGGNSPLHF
CDR3nt: TGTGCCAGCAGCCAAGTGTTACCAGGGGGGAATTCACCCCTCCACTTT

v_gene: TRBV27
j_gene: TRBJ2-2
d_gene: NA
abundance: NA
CDR3aa: CASSLYPGELFF
CDR3nt: TGTGCCAGCAGTTTGTATCCCGGGGAGCTGTTTTTT

v_gene: TRBV19
j_gene: TRBJ2-5
d_gene: NA
abundance: once
CDR3aa: CASSPRSLPQETQYF
CDR3nt: TGTGCCAGTAGTCCCCGCAGTTTGCCTCAAGAGACCCAGTACTTC